Here is one T cell receptor beta chain with its context. Germline V lookup: CDR1 ENHRY, CDR2 SYGVKD. Losses at the gene ends were 2 bases for V and 8 bases for J; bases not matched to a gene: 3. There are 13 residues in the CDR3. Method: immunoSEQ multiplex PCR; TCRdb's copy keeps in-frame clones and lacks some. The sample lists roughly 15,000 clones, about four fifths occurring once. The time point was: after neoadjuvant nivolumab, at surgical resection. This specimen comes from a study of neoadjuvant anti-PD-1 for oral cavity cancer. The receptor was derived from a person between 40 and 85 years old with oral cavity squamous cell carcinoma. The source was PBMCs, collected after nivolumab (anti-PD-1) treatment. This sequence joins TRBV10-3 and TRBJ2-1, with TRBD1 matching over 7 bases. CDR3 nucleotides: TGTGCCATCAGTGAGGACAGGGCCCATGAGCAGTTCTTC. Its translation: CAISEDRAHEQFF.